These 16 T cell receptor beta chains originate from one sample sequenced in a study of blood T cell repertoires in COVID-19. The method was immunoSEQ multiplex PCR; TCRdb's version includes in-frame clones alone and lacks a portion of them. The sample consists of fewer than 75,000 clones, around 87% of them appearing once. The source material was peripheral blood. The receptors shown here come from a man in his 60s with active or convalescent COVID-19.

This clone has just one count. The CDR3 DNA is TGTGCCAGCAGTAAGCAACAGGGTTCGGGACAGCCCCAGCATTTT. This codes for CASSKQQGSGQPQHF. This chain uses TRBV6-2 or TRBV6-3 with TRBJ1-5; weak D call: TRBD1 (6 bases). This CDR3 is 15 amino acids long. Trimming pared 5 bases from V and 7 bases from J, leaving 18 bases between. Germline V gives CDR1 MNHEY, CDR2 SVGEGT.

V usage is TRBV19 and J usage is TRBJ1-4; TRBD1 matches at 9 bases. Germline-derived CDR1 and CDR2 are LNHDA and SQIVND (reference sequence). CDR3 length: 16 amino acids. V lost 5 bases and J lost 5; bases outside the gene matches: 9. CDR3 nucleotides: TGTGCCAGTAGTGCTACCGGACAGGGGAGAAATGAAAAACTGTTTTTT. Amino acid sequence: CASSATGQGRNEKLFF.

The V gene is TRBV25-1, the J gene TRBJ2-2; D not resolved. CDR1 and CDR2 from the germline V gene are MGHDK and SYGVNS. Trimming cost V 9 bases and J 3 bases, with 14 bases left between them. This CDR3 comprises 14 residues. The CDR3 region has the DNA TGTGCCAGTCAGTACTCAGGCGACACCGGGGAGCTGTTTTTT. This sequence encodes CASQYSGDTGELFF.

CDR3: CASSQVPSGGTDTQYF. CDR3 nucleotides: TGCGCCAGCAGCCAAGTCCCTAGCGGGGGAACAGATACGCAGTATTTT. V and J are TRBV4-1 and TRBJ2-3, with TRBD2 matching over 10 bases. The germline CDR1 and CDR2 sequences are MGHRA and YSYEKL. This CDR3 contains 16 residues. V shed 1 base and J 3 bases; nucleotides not matched to a gene: 4.

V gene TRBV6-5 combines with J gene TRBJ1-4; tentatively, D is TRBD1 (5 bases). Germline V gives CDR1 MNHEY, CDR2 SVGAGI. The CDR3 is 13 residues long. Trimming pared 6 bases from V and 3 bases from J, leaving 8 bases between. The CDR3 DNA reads TGTGCCAGCAGGCGACAGCCTAATGAAAAACTGTTTTTT. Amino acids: CASRRQPNEKLFF.

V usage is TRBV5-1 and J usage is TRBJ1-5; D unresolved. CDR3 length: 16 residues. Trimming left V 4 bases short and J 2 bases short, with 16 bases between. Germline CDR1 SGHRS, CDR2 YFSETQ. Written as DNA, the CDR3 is TGCGCCAGCAGCCCGGTGGGAGGCACGGGCAATCAGCCCCAGCATTTT. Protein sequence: CASSPVGGTGNQPQHF.

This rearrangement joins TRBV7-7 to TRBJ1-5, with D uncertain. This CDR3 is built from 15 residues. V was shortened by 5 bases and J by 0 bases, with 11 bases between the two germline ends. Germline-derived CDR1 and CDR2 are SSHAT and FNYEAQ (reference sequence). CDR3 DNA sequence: TGTGCCAGCAGCACGAAGCGGGCTAGCAATCAGCCCCAGCATTTT. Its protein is CASSTKRASNQPQHF. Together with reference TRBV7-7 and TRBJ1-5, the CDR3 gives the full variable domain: GAGVSQSPRYKVTKRGQDVTLRCDPISSHATLYWYQQALGQGPEFLTYFNYEAQPDKSGLPSDRFSAERPEGSISTLTIQRTEQRDSAMYRCASSTKRASNQPQHFGDGTRLSIL.

The CDR3 DNA sequence: TGTGCCAGCTCACCGCTCGGGACTAGCGGTGGTTCAGGAGAGACCCAGTACTTC. This codes for CASSPLGTSGGSGETQYF. The chain uses TRBV18 and TRBJ2-5; 11 bases align to TRBD2. CDR3 size: 18 residues. Trimming took 3 bases from V and 4 from J; bases not matched to a gene: 13. Germline CDR1 and CDR2: KGHSH and LQKENI.

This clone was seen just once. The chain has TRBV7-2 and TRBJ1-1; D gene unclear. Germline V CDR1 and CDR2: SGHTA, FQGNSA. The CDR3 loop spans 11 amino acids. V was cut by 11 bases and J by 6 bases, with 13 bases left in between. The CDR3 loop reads CASRVSPEAFF. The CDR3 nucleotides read TGTGCCTCCCGGGTGAGTCCTGAAGCTTTCTTT.

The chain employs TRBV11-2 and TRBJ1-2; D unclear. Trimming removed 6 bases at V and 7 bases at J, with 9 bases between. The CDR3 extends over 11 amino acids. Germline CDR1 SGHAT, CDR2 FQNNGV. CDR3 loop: CASSQIFGYTF. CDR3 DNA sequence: TGTGCCAGCAGTCAGATCTTTGGCTACACCTTC. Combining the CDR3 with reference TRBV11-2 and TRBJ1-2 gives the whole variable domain EAGVAQSPRYKIIEKRQSVAFWCNPISGHATLYWYQQILGQGPKLLIQFQNNGVVDDSQLPKDRFSAERLKGVDSTLKIQPAKLEDSAVYLCASSQIFGYTFGSGTRLTVV.

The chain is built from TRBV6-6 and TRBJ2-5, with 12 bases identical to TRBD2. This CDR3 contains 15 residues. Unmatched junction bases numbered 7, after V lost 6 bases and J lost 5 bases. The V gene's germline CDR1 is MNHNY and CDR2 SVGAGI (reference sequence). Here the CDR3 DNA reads TGTGCCAGCAGACCTAGCGGGAGGGCCGGGGAGACCCAGTACTTC. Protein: CASRPSGRAGETQYF.

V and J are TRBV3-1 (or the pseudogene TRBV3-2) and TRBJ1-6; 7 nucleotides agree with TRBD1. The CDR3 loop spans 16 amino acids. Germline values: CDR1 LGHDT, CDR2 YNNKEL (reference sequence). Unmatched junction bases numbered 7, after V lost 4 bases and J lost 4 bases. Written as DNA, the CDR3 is TGTGCCAGCAGCCTTCGACAGGGTGGATATAATTCACCCCTCCACTTT. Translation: CASSLRQGGYNSPLHF.

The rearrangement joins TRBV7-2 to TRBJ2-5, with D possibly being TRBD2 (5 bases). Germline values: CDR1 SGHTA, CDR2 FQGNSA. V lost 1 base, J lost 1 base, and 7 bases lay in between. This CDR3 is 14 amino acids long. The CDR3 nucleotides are TGTGCCAGCAGCTTAGGACTAAGCCAAGAGACCCAGTACTTC. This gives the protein CASSLGLSQETQYF. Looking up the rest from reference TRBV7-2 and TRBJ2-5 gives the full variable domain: GAGVSQSPSNKVTEKGKDVELRCDPISGHTALYWYRQSLGQGLEFLIYFQGNSAPDKSGLPSDRFSAERTGGSVSTLTIQRTQQEDSAVYLCASSLGLSQETQYFGPGTRLLVL.

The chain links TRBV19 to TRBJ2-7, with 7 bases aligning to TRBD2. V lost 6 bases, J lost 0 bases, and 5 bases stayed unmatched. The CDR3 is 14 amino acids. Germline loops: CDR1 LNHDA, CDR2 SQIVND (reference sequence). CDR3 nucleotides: TGTGCCAGTAGCAGGGAGGGTCACTCCTACGAGCAGTACTTC. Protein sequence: CASSREGHSYEQYF.

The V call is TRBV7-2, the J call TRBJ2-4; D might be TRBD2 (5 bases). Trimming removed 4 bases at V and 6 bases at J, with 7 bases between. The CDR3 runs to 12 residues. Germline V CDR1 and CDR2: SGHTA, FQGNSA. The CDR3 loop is CASSSGGNIQYF. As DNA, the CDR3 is TGTGCCAGCAGCTCCGGAGGAAACATTCAGTACTTC. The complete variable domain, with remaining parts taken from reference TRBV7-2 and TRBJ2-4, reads GAGVSQSPSNKVTEKGKDVELRCDPISGHTALYWYRQSLGQGLEFLIYFQGNSAPDKSGLPSDRFSAERTGGSVSTLTIQRTQQEDSAVYLCASSSGGNIQYFGAGTRLSVL.

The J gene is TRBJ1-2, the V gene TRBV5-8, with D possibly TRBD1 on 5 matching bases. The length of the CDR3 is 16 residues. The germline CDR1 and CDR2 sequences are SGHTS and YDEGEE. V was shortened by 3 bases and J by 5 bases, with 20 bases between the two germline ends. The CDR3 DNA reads TGTGCCAGCAGCTGGGGACTTCGGCAGGAACAGTATGGCTACACCTTC. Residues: CASSWGLRQEQYGYTF.